Described below is a single T cell receptor beta chain sequence and its context. Its antigen remains unknown. Investigators reverse transcribed all isolated RNA, so they sequenced expressed TCRB transcripts. Repertoires were generated with immunoSEQ multiplex PCR, while TCRdb's copy carries only in-frame clones and drops some. The table has approximately 160,000 clones, about a tenth seen once. This entry belongs to a study of beta chain features in type 1 diabetes. Regarding the study as a whole: Naive, central memory and Treg TCRB repertoires appeared more alike in patients than in healthy donors. Moderate yet significant TCRB CDR3 shortening was seen in Type 1 diabetes patients in all four CD4+ subsets.

The CDR3 loop spans 13 amino acids. V lost 7 bases and J lost 0; bases outside the gene matches: 1. Germline V gene sequence: CDR1 SNHLY, CDR2 FYNNEI. One heparinised blood draw, averaging about 116 mL, came from each donor. The authors sorted CD4+ naive, central memory, regulatory and stem cell-like memory cells via CD45RO/CCR7/CD25/CD127/CD95/CD27. The gene calls are TRBV2 and TRBJ2-3, with 7 nucleotides matching TRBD2. Specimen: central memory CD4+ T cells from blood. The sequence came from a man aged 30 to 39 with type 1 diabetes. This chain's CDR3 is CASKRGSTDTQYF. The CDR3 DNA sequence: TGTGCCAGCAAGCGGGGAAGCACAGATACGCAGTATTTT.